This entry is about one T cell receptor (beta chain). The V gene end was trimmed by 4 bases and the J gene end by 0 bases; junction bases not matched to a gene: 11. The CDR3 length is 17 residues. Germline loops: CDR1 SGDLS, CDR2 YYNGEE. The sample is drawn from a study of blood T cell repertoires in COVID-19. Libraries were prepared by immunoSEQ multiplex PCR; TCRdb keeps only in-frame clonotypes and omits some of them. The data hold about 480,000 clones, with roughly 90% observed a single time. The chain is built from TRBV9 and TRBJ1-1; TRBD1 agrees at 8 bases. The TCR comes from a woman between 40 and 55 years old who had recovered from COVID-19. Material: PBMCs or T cells enriched from blood (not recorded which). The CDR3 region is CASSPRQGLGVNTEAFF. The DNA for the CDR3 is TGTGCCAGCAGCCCCAGACAGGGGCTGGGGGTGAACACTGAAGCTTTCTTT. Drawing the rest from reference TRBV9 and TRBJ1-1, the complete variable domain is DSGVTQTPKHLITATGQRVTLRCSPRSGDLSVYWYQQSLDQGLQFLIQYYNGEERAKGNILERFSAQQFPDLHSELNLSSLELGDSALYFCASSPRQGLGVNTEAFFGQGTRLTVV.